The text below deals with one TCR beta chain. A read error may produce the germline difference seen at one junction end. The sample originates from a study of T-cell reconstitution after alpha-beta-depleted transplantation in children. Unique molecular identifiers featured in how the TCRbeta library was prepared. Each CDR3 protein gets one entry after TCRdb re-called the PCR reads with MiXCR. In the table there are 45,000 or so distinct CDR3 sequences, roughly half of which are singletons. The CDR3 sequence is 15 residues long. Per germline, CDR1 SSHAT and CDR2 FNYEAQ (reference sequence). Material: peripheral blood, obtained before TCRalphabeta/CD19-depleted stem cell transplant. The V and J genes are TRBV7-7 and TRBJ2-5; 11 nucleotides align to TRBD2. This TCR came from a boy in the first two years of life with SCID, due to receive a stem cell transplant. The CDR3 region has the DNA TGTGCTAGCAGCTTAGGACTAGCGGGTGGAGAGACCCAGTACTTC. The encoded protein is CASSLGLAGGETQYF.